The clone carrying this T cell receptor (beta chain) was counted only a few times. V dropped 4 bases and J dropped 5; count of bases not matched to a gene: 5. The CDR3 has 14 residues. Germline CDR1 is KGHSH and CDR2 is LQKENI. Unique molecular identifiers were incorporated into the prepared TCRbeta library. From the PCR reads, TCRdb called clonotypes with MiXCR, one entry per CDR3 protein. Seen here are roughly 500,000 distinct CDR3 sequences, around 12% observed once, and the top ten hold less than 6.5%. The data belong to a study of T-cell reconstitution after alpha-beta-depleted transplantation in children.

This clonotype was obtained from a human donor who donated a stem cell graft to a child with combined immunodeficiency. The rearrangement links TRBV18 to TRBJ2-5; 9 bases agree with TRBD1. Here the sequenced sample was PBMCs from the stem cell graft donor, taken from the stem cell graft. The CDR3 reads CASSLRDREETQYF. The CDR3 bases are TGTGCCAGCTCACTACGGGACAGGGAGGAGACCCAGTACTTC.